The clone carrying this TCR beta chain has just a few counts. What it recognizes is unknown. The entry originates in a study of beta chain features in type 1 diabetes. Trimming took off 2 bases at V and 9 bases at J, with 8 bases between the two ends. Germline V gene data show CDR1 as GTSNPN and CDR2 as SVGIG (reference sequence). The length of the CDR3 is 12 residues. Reverse transcription of all isolated RNA meant that expressed TCRB transcripts were sequenced. TCRdb's copy holds only in-frame clones and misses some; the assay was immunoSEQ multiplex PCR. The data show about 360,000 clones, with around an eighth seen just once and under 0.02% held by the top ten. Study results and caveats: Over-representation of high TCR-expressing cells was a possible consequence of cDNA sequencing.

Sequencing was performed on naive CD4+ T cells from blood. The TCR was taken from a man between 18 and 29 years old in good health. The chain couples TRBV30 to TRBJ1-6; the D gene is possibly TRBD1 (6 bases). The CDR3 coding sequence is TGTGCCTGGAGTCTGGGGGCTTCACCCCTCCACTTT. It yields the protein CAWSLGASPLHF.